This T cell receptor (beta chain) was captured in a study of post-analysis software for immune sequencing data. Study-wide points: Several TRBV segments occurring more often in patients than controls included TRBV5-6, TRBV5-1 and TRBV20-1.

V was shortened by 1 base and J by 0 bases, with 11 bases between the two germline ends. This CDR3 spans 16 amino acids. CDR1 is SGHRS and CDR2 is YFSETQ in the germline V gene. Built from TCR beta cDNA, the libraries had unique molecular identifiers in them. TCRdb redid the calling of the PCR reads with MiXCR, one entry per CDR3 protein. The sample carries 400,000 to 500,000 distinct CDR3 sequences, less than 40% recorded once. A remark on this clonotype: What it binds is not known.

The clonotype comes from a girl aged 2 to 9 with multiple sclerosis. The gene calls are TRBV5-1 and TRBJ2-1; D is uncertain. The material sequenced was blood. The CDR3 bases are TGCGCCAGCAGCTTGTATGCGGTGGGCTCCTACAATGAGCAGTTCTTC. Translated: CASSLYAVGSYNEQFF.